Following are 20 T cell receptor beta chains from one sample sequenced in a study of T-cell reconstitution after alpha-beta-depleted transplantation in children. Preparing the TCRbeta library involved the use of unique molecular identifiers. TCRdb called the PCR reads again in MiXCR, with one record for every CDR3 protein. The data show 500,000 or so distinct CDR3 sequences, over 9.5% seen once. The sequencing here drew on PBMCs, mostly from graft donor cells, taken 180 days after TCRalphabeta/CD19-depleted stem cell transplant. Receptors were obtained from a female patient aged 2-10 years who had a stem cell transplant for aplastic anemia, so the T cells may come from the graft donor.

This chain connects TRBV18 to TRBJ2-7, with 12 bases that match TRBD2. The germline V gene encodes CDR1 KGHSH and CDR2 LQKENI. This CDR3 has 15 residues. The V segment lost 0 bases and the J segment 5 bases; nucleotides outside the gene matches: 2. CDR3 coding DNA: TGTGCCAGCTCACCACCACTAGCGGGAGGAGACGAGCAGTACTTC. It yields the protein CASSPPLAGGDEQYF. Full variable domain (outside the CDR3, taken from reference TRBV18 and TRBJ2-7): NAGVMQNPRHLVRRRGQEARLRCSPMKGHSHVYWYRQLPEEGLKFMVYLQKENIIDESGMPKERFSAEFPKEGPSILRIQQVVRGDSAAYFCASSPPLAGGDEQYFGPGTRLTVT.

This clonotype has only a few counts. The CDR3 coding sequence is TGCGCCAGCAGCTTAATGTACGACTTCAGAAACTACACCTTC. Translation: CASSLMYDFRNYTF. This chain joins TRBV5-1 and TRBJ1-2; D unresolved. V was clipped by 2 bases and J by 10 bases, with 18 bases between them. The CDR3 extends over 14 amino acids. Germline loops: CDR1 SGHRS, CDR2 YFSETQ.

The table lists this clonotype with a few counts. In DNA form, the CDR3 reads TGTGCCAGCGCTAATGGGGGGTCTGGGGCCAACGTCCTGACTTTC. Translating it yields CASANGGSGANVLTF. The chain combines TRBV27 with TRBJ2-6; D is perhaps TRBD2 (6 bases). This CDR3 is 15 amino acids long. With 8 bases removed from V and 1 base from J, the gap between germline ends came to 12 bases. Germline CDR1 and CDR2: MNHEY and SMNVEV (reference sequence).

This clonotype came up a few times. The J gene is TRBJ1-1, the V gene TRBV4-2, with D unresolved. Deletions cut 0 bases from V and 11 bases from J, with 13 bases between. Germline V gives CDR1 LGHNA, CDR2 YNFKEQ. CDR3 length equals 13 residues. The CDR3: CASSQERKVRAFF. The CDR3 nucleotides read TGTGCCAGCAGCCAAGAGCGTAAGGTTAGGGCTTTCTTT.

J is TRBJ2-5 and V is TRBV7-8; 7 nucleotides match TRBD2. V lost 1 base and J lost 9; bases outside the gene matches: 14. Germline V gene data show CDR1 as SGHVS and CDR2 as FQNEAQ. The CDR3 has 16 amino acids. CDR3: CASSLDRASGMEAQYF. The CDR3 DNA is TGTGCCAGCAGCTTAGATCGCGCTAGCGGCATGGAGGCCCAGTACTTC.

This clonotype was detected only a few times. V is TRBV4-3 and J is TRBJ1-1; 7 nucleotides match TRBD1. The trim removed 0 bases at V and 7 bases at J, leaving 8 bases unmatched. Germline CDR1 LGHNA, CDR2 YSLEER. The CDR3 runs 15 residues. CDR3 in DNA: TGCGCCAGCAGCCAAGATGGAGGGGGCACAGATGAAGCTTTCTTT. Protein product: CASSQDGGGTDEAFF.

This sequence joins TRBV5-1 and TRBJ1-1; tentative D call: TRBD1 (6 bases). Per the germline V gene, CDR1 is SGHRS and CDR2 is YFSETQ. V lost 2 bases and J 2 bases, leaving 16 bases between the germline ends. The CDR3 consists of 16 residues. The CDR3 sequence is CASSLLGGASNTEAFF. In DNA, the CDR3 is TGCGCCAGCAGCTTACTAGGGGGGGCTTCCAACACTGAAGCTTTCTTT.

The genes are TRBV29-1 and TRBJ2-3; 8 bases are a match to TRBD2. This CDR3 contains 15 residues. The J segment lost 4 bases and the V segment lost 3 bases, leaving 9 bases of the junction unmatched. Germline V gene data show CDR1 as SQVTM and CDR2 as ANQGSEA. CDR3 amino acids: CSVELASGPPDTQYF. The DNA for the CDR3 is TGCAGCGTTGAGTTGGCTAGCGGGCCCCCAGATACGCAGTATTTT.

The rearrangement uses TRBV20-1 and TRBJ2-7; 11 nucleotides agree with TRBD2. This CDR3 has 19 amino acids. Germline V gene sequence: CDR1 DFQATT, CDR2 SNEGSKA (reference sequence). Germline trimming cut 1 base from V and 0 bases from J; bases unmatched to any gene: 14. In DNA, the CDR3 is TGCAGTGCTAGAGTTCCCGTGCGACCGGGACTAGCGGTCTCCTACGAGCAGTACTTC. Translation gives CSARVPVRPGLAVSYEQYF.

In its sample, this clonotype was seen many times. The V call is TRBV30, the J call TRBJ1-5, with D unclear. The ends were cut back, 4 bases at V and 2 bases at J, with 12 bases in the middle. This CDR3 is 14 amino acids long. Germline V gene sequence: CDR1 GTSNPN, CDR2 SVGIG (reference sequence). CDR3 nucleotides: TGTGCCTGGACACTCCCCGGTGGCAATCAGCCCCAGCATTTT. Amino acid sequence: CAWTLPGGNQPQHF.

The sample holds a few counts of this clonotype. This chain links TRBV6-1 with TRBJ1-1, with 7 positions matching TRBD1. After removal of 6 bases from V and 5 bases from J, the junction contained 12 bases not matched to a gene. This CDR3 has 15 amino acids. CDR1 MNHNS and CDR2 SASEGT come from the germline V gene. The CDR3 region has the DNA TGTGCCAGCAGCCCCCCAAGACAGGGCAAGACTGAAGCTTTCTTT. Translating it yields CASSPPRQGKTEAFF.

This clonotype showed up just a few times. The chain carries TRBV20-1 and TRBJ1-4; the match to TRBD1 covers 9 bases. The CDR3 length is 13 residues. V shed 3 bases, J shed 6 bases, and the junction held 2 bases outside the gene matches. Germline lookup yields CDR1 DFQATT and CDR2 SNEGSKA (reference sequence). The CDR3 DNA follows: TGCAGTGCTAGTAACAGGGGGCATGAAAAACTGTTTTTT. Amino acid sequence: CSASNRGHEKLFF.

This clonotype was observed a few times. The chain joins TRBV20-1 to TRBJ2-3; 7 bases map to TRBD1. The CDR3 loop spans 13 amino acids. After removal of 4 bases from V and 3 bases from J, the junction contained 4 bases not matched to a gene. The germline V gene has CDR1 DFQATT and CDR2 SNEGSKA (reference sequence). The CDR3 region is CSAIRQGTDTQYF. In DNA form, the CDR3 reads TGCAGTGCTATCCGACAGGGAACAGATACGCAGTATTTT.

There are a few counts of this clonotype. The CDR3 loop is CASRLTGQGHNEQFF. For the CDR3, the DNA is TGTGCCAGCAGGCTTACGGGACAGGGCCACAATGAGCAGTTCTTC. The genes are TRBV6-2 or TRBV6-3 and TRBJ2-1, with 9 positions matching TRBD1. The CDR3 sequence is 15 residues long. CDR1 MNHEY and CDR2 SVGEGT come from the germline V gene. V was pared by 6 bases and J by 5 bases, with 8 bases of the junction left unmatched.

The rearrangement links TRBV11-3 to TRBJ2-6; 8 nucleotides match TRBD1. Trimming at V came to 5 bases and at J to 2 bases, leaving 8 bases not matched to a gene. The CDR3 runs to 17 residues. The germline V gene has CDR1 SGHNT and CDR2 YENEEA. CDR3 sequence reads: CASSDRGYGTGANVLTF. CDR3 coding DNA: TGTGCCAGCAGCGACAGGGGTTATGGTACTGGGGCCAACGTCCTGACTTTC.

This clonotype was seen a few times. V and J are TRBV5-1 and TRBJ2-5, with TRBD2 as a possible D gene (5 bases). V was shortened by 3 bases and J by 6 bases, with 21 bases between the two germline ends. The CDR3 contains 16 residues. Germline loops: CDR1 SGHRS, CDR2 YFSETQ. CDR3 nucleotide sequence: TGCGCCAGCAGCTGGAAGAAGCGGAAGGGTTTGAAGACCCAGTACTTC. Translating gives CASSWKKRKGLKTQYF.

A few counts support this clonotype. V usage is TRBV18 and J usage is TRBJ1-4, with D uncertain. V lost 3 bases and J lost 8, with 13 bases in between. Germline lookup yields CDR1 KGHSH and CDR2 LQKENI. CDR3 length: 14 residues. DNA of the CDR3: TGTGCCAGCTCACCGGGAGTAGACGGGGAAAAACTGTTTTTT. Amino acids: CASSPGVDGEKLFF. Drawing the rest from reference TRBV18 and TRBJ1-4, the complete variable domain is NAGVMQNPRHLVRRRGQEARLRCSPMKGHSHVYWYRQLPEEGLKFMVYLQKENIIDESGMPKERFSAEFPKEGPSILRIQQVVRGDSAAYFCASSPGVDGEKLFFGSGTQLSVL.

CDR3 nucleotide sequence: TGTGCCAGCAGCTTGAGGCTAGCGGGGCGAGATGGGCAGTTCTTC. The encoded protein is CASSLRLAGRDGQFF. V usage is TRBV11-2 and J usage is TRBJ2-1; 9 nucleotides align to TRBD2. CDR1 is SGHAT, CDR2 FQNNGV, per germline. The CDR3 sequence is 15 residues long. The junction had 12 bases not matched to a gene; V was cut back by 3 bases and J by 12 bases.

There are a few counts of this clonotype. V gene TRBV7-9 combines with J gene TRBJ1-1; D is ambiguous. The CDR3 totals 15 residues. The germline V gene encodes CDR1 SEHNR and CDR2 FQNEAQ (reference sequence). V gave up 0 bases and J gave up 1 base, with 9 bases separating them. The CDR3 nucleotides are TGTGCCAGCAGCTTAGCGGCCAGTTCGAACACTGAAGCTTTCTTT. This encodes CASSLAASSNTEAFF.

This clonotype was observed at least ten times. The CDR3 reads CSVTLAGGAPTDTQYF. The CDR3 region has the DNA TGCAGCGTTACCCTAGCGGGAGGGGCCCCCACAGATACGCAGTATTTT. This chain connects TRBV29-1 to TRBJ2-3, with 12 positions matching TRBD2. This CDR3 spans 16 amino acids. Trimming cost V 5 bases and J 2 bases; bases outside gene matches: 8. In germline, CDR1 is SQVTM, CDR2 ANQGSEA.